This T cell receptor beta chain came from a study of shared clonotypes between healthy human individuals. Whole-study context: Every donor yielded three CD4 naive, three CD4 memory, two CD8 naive and one CD8 memory plate.

The table lists this clone with a few counts. Other DNA variants within this sample encode the same CDR3. Per germline, CDR1 GTSNPN and CDR2 SVGIG (reference sequence). Trimming removed 0 bases at V and 0 bases at J, with 12 bases between. CDR3 length: 16 amino acids. Clones were sequenced by immunoSEQ multiplex PCR, and TCRdb holds only the in-frame ones, with some missing. The sample shows about a million clones, about 76% of them seen only once. The rearrangement uses TRBV30 and TRBJ1-5; D remains unclear. This TCR was sampled from a man between 18 and 35 years old in good health. The sequenced sample consisted of memory CD4+ T cells sorted from blood. The subset is: CD45RA-negative fraction. The CDR3 region is CAWSVGNLYSNQPQHF. Here the CDR3 DNA reads TGTGCCTGGAGTGTAGGTAATCTTTATAGCAATCAGCCCCAGCATTTT. Full variable domain (remainder filled in from reference TRBV30 and TRBJ1-5): SQTIHQWPATLVQPVGSPLSLECTVEGTSNPNLYWYRQAAGRGLQLLFYSVGIGQISSEVPQNLSASRPQDRQFILSSKKLLLSDSGFYLCAWSVGNLYSNQPQHFGDGTRLSIL.